Listed here are 2 T cell receptor beta chains from one sample, sequenced in a study of cytomegalovirus exposure and HLA in healthy donors. PCR employed 60 Vbeta and 13 Jbeta primers. Method: immunoSEQ multiplex PCR; TCRdb's copy keeps in-frame clones and lacks some. The data show 60,000 to 70,000 clones, around 85% seen once. Sample: PBMCs. The receptor source for this set is a woman between 25 and 40 years old in good health and CMV-seronegative.

CDR3 protein: CASSSLSYNEQFF. The DNA for the CDR3 is TGCGCCAGCAGCTCGTTATCCTACAATGAGCAGTTCTTC. This rearrangement joins TRBV5-1 to TRBJ2-1; unclear D gene. This CDR3 is 13 amino acids long. The germline CDR1 and CDR2 sequences are SGHRS and YFSETQ. The V end lost 3 bases, the J end lost 1 base, and 5 bases lay between the germline ends.

V gene TRBV2 combines with J gene TRBJ1-2, with unresolved D. Germline values: CDR1 SNHLY, CDR2 FYNNEI. The CDR3 totals 13 residues. Trimming pared 1 base from V and 6 bases from J, leaving 9 bases between. CDR3 bases: TGTGCCAGCAGTGAAGGGGAGTGGGATGGCTACACCTTC. Protein sequence: CASSEGEWDGYTF.